The rows below give T cell receptor beta chains drawn from one sample of a study of cytomegalovirus exposure and HLA in healthy donors. Libraries were prepared by immunoSEQ multiplex PCR; TCRdb keeps only in-frame clonotypes and omits some of them. The top ten clones hold approximately 3.3% of a sample with some 93,000 clones, 78% of them seen once. The sample comprised PBMCs. All receptors come from a middle-aged woman in good health and CMV-seronegative. The conserved cysteine and the conserved F or W are not part of the CDR3 here.

J: TRBJ2-7
V: TRBV7-9
CDR3: ASSPPAVGGREQY

J: TRBJ2-2
V: TRBV11-1
CDR3: ASSAKGAGELF

J: TRBJ1-1
V: TRBV19
CDR3: ASSIFMGQMNTEAF

J: TRBJ1-5
V: TRBV28
CDR3: ASSSGQAGNQPQH

J: TRBJ1-2
V: TRBV29-1
CDR3: SVATLTGSGYT

J: TRBJ2-3
V: TRBV19
CDR3: ASSIRGGRTDTQY

J: TRBJ1-1
V: TRBV9
CDR3: ASSVVTGAWNTEAF

J: TRBJ2-3
V: TRBV7-9
CDR3: ASAGYTDTQY

J: NA
V: TRBV5-8
CDR3: ASSPLAGGAYEQY

J: TRBJ2-1
V: TRBV7-7
CDR3: ASSLAASSGFNEQF

J: TRBJ2-7
V: TRBV28
CDR3: ASSLFSGRGTYEQY

J: TRBJ1-2
V: TRBV12-2
CDR3: ASPEGISYGYT

J: TRBJ2-3
V: TRBV4-1
CDR3: ASSLSPDTQY

J: TRBJ2-7
V: TRBV28
CDR3: ASSQLPGQGAHEQY

J: TRBJ1-5
V: TRBV15
CDR3: ATSREGQGVHPQH

J: TRBJ2-7
V: TRBV5-1
CDR3: ASSLGVAGGYEQY

J: TRBJ1-1
V: TRBV28
CDR3: ASSSRTGVNTEAF

J: TRBJ2-2
V: TRBV5-5
CDR3: ASSLRGAGNTGELF

J: TRBJ2-3
V: TRBV7-9
CDR3: ASSLGLAGGRGTDTQY

J: TRBJ1-2
V: TRBV2
CDR3: ASSEDRAGYT

J: TRBJ1-4
V: TRBV7-2
CDR3: ASSSGVSLGKLF

J: TRBJ2-1
V: TRBV12-5
CDR3: ASGLVHGYNEQF

J: TRBJ1-2
V: TRBV19
CDR3: ASSSRET

J: TRBJ1-1
V: TRBV27
CDR3: ASSLLFGTGAF

J: TRBJ2-3
V: TRBV9
CDR3: ASSPEGTSPTDTQY

J: TRBJ1-2
V: TRBV28
CDR3: ASSPGTANYGYT

J: TRBJ1-1
V: TRBV28
CDR3: ASSSPGGREAF

J: TRBJ2-1
V: TRBV28
CDR3: ASSLKREAEQF

J: TRBJ2-1
V: TRBV7-8
CDR3: ASSLAAEQF

J: TRBJ1-2
V: TRBV6-5
CDR3: ASRNGESGYT

J: TRBJ1-1
V: TRBV4-1
CDR3: ASSQKGAGNTEAF

J: TRBJ2-2
V: TRBV27
CDR3: ASSSGTPGTGELF

J: TRBJ1-4
V: TRBV7-8
CDR3: ASSLVLGKLF

J: TRBJ1-4
V: TRBV15
CDR3: ATSRDRGNEKLF

J: TRBJ1-2
V: TRBV7-9
CDR3: ASSLAGGDGYT

J: TRBJ2-7
V: TRBV28
CDR3: ASSAVAENYEQY

J: TRBJ1-1
V: TRBV10-3
CDR3: AISESRGRAEAF

J: TRBJ2-3
V: TRBV23-1
CDR3: ATGVRQSTDTQY

J: TRBJ2-6
V: TRBV6-4
CDR3: ASSDQPQPGANVLT

J: TRBJ2-3
V: TRBV6-4
CDR3: ASSVIRGGYTDTQY

J: TRBJ2-1
V: TRBV29-1
CDR3: SVGLKDRAPQEQF

J: TRBJ2-2
V: TRBV7-9
CDR3: ASSLTGPNTGELF

J: TRBJ1-1
V: TRBV19
CDR3: ASRIGQGITEAF

J: TRBJ1-5
V: TRBV30
CDR3: AWRSTGGGNQPQH

J: TRBJ2-1
V: TRBV6-5
CDR3: ASRWGRAAYEQF

J: TRBJ2-7
V: TRBV27
CDR3: ASSPQPPGTAANYEQY

J: TRBJ2-1
V: TRBV6-4
CDR3: ASSDGPGVDEQF

J: TRBJ2-1
V: TRBV9
CDR3: ASSLTSQRIYNEQF

J: TRBJ1-2
V: TRBV7-9
CDR3: ASRSSGGGGYT

J: TRBJ2-5
V: TRBV4-2
CDR3: ASSQDSGSGRETQY

J: TRBJ1-1
V: TRBV6-5
CDR3: ASMRTGPLSEAF

J: TRBJ1-1
V: TRBV7-6
CDR3: ASSSQQGVGTEAF

J: TRBJ2-7
V: TRBV15
CDR3: ATSSSGFEQY

J: TRBJ2-7
V: TRBV5-8
CDR3: ASSRTVTYEQY

J: TRBJ1-1
V: TRBV27
CDR3: ASRRSPGSAMNTEAF

J: TRBJ1-5
V: TRBV28
CDR3: ASSGGGNKPQH

J: TRBJ2-7
V: TRBV9
CDR3: ASSAGGGTYEQY

J: TRBJ2-2
V: TRBV9
CDR3: ASSVGTGGMGGELF